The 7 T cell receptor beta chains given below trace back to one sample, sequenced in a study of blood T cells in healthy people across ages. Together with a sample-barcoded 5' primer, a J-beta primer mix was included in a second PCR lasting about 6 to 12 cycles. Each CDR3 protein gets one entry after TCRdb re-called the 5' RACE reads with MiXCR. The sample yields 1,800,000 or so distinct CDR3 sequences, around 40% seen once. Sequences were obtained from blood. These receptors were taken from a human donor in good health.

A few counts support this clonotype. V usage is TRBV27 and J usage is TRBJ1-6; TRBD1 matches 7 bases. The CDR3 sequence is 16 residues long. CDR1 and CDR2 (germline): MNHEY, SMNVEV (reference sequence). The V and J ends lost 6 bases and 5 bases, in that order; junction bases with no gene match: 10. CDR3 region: CASSSTGTVNNSPLHF. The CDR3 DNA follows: TGTGCCAGCAGCAGTACCGGGACAGTAAATAATTCACCCCTCCACTTT.

CDR3 sequence (DNA): TGTGCCAGCAGCTTAGCCGCTAGCGGGGGGGAAGATACGCAGTATTTT. Amino acids: CASSLAASGGEDTQYF. The rearrangement joins TRBV7-8 to TRBJ2-3; TRBD2 matches at 12 bases. The CDR3 runs 16 residues. CDR1 SGHVS and CDR2 FQNEAQ come from the germline V gene. The V and J ends lost 0 bases and 5 bases, in that order; junction bases with no gene match: 3.

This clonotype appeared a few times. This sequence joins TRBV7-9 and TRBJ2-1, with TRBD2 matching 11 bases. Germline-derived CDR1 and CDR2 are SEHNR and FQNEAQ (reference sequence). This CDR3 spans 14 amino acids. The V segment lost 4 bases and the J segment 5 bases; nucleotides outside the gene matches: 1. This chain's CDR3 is CASSSSGGNNEQFF. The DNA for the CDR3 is TGTGCCAGCAGCTCTAGCGGGGGGAACAATGAGCAGTTCTTC.

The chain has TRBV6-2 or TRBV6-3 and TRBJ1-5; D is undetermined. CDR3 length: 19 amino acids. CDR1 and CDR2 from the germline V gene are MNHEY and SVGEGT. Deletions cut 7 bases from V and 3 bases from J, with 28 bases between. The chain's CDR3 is CASTKDPIRATTLNQPQHF. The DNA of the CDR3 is TGTGCCAGCACCAAAGACCCAATAAGGGCCACTACCCTCAATCAGCCCCAGCATTTT.

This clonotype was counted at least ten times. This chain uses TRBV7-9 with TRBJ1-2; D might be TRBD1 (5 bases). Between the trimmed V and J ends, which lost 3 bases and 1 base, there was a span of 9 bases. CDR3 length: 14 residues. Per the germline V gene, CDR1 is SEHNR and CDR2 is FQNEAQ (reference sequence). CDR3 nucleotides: TGTGCCAGCAGCTTTGGGACTTTTAACTATGGCTACACCTTC. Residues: CASSFGTFNYGYTF. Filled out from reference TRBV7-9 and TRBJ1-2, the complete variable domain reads DTGVSQNPRHKITKRGQNVTFRCDPISEHNRLYWYRQTLGQGPEFLTYFQNEAQLEKSRLLSDRFSAERPKGSFSTLEIQRTEQGDSAMYLCASSFGTFNYGYTFGSGTRLTVV.

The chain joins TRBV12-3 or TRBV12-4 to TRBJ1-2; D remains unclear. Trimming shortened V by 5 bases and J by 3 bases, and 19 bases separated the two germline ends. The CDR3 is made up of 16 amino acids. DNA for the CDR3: TGTGCCAGCAGTCGGACCTACAAAGAAGGAGACTATGGCTACACCTTC. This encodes CASSRTYKEGDYGYTF.

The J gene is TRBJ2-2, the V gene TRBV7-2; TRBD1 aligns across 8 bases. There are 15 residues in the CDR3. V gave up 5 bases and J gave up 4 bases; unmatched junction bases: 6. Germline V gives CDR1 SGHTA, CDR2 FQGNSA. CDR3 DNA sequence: TGTGCCAGCAGCCAGGGGGCGCCGGGCACCGGGGAGCTGTTTTTT. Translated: CASSQGAPGTGELFF. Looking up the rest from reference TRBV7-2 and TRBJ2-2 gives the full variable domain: GAGVSQSPSNKVTEKGKDVELRCDPISGHTALYWYRQSLGQGLEFLIYFQGNSAPDKSGLPSDRFSAERTGGSVSTLTIQRTQQEDSAVYLCASSQGAPGTGELFFGEGSRLTVL.